The 26 T cell receptor beta chains below come from one sample, sequenced in a study of human T cells and chemical hapten exposure. MiXCR was run by TCRdb on the 5' RACE reads, yielding one entry per CDR3 protein. This table holds 110,000 or so distinct CDR3 sequences, roughly 18% found once. The study extracted total RNA from unfractionated whole blood. These receptors all stem from a human donor in good health.

There are a few counts of this clonotype. The chain links TRBV20-1 to TRBJ2-1; no clear D gene. The germline V gene has CDR1 DFQATT and CDR2 SNEGSKA (reference sequence). The CDR3 length is 14 residues. The V gene lost 5 bases and the J gene lost 1 base, with 12 bases spanning the gap. CDR3 sequence: CSAPTSRSYNEQFF. The CDR3 region has the DNA TGCAGTGCTCCCACCAGCAGATCCTACAATGAGCAGTTCTTC.

This chain joins TRBV20-1 and TRBJ1-1, with TRBD1 as a possible D gene (5 bases). The CDR3 has 14 amino acids. Looked up from germline, CDR1 is DFQATT and CDR2 is SNEGSKA (reference sequence). V was cut by 1 base and J by 1 base, with 10 bases left in between. The CDR3 DNA reads TGCAGTGCTAGAGTAAGGACACCGAACACTGAAGCTTTCTTT. It is translated as CSARVRTPNTEAFF.

This clonotype was seen a handful of times. This chain links TRBV28 with TRBJ1-6; maybe TRBD1 (5 bases). V lost 11 bases, J lost 9 bases, and 20 bases lay in between. The CDR3 sequence is 14 residues long. CDR1 and CDR2 (germline): MDHEN, SYDVKM. The CDR3 DNA is TGTGCCGGGGCCGCGCGGCCTATCCGTTCACCCCTCCACTTT. Encoded protein: CAGAARPIRSPLHF.

The V and J genes are TRBV28 and TRBJ2-7; D ambiguous. Germline V gene sequence: CDR1 MDHEN, CDR2 SYDVKM. The length of the CDR3 is 11 residues. The V gene lost 3 bases and the J gene lost 3 bases, with 3 bases spanning the gap. CDR3: CASSFRYEQYF. The CDR3 DNA sequence: TGTGCCAGCAGTTTTCGCTACGAGCAGTACTTC.

The gene calls are TRBV5-6 and TRBJ2-7; a possible D gene is TRBD2 (5 bases). V lost 3 bases and J 3 bases, leaving 10 bases between the germline ends. The CDR3 has 13 amino acids. CDR1 and CDR2 from the germline V gene are SGHDT and YYEEEE. The CDR3 reads CASSSGLDYEQYF. Here the CDR3 DNA reads TGTGCCAGCAGCTCAGGACTCGACTACGAGCAGTACTTC.

The V call is TRBV10-3, the J call TRBJ2-3; TRBD1 is a possible D gene (6 bases). Germline V lookup: CDR1 ENHRY, CDR2 SYGVKD. CDR3 length equals 15 residues. The V end lost 10 bases, the J end lost 2 bases, and 19 bases lay between the germline ends. CDR3: CASDETGFYTDTQYF. Written as DNA, the CDR3 is TGTGCCAGCGACGAGACAGGCTTCTACACAGATACGCAGTATTTT.

This clonotype was recorded a few times. The gene calls are TRBV28 and TRBJ2-7, with TRBD2 matching over 10 bases. V lost 4 bases, J lost 5 bases, and 8 bases stayed unmatched. This CDR3 has 15 amino acids. Germline V lookup: CDR1 MDHEN, CDR2 SYDVKM. The chain's CDR3 is CASSSVSGRRNEQYF. CDR3 nucleotide sequence: TGTGCCAGCAGTTCCGTTAGCGGGAGGAGGAACGAGCAGTACTTC.

This clonotype came up a few times. The rearrangement uses TRBV27 and TRBJ2-7; 7 nucleotides agree with TRBD2. V was pared by 5 bases and J by 3 bases, with 7 bases of the junction left unmatched. Germline values: CDR1 MNHEY, CDR2 SMNVEV (reference sequence). CDR3 size: 14 residues. CDR3 loop: CASSPGGPLYEQYF. The CDR3 DNA is TGTGCCAGCAGTCCGGGGGGACCACTCTACGAGCAGTACTTC.

The chain combines TRBV6-6 with TRBJ1-5; 12 nucleotides line up with TRBD1. This CDR3 has 18 amino acids. The trim removed 7 bases at V and 6 bases at J, leaving 16 bases unmatched. The germline V gene has CDR1 MNHNY and CDR2 SVGAGI (reference sequence). The CDR3 loop reads CASTNQSGTGGLAQPQHF. For the CDR3, the DNA is TGTGCCAGCACCAATCAATCGGGGACAGGGGGCCTAGCTCAGCCCCAGCATTTT.

This clonotype was seen more than once but under ten times. This chain connects TRBV5-4 to TRBJ1-2; D might be TRBD1 (5 bases). In germline, CDR1 is SGHNT, CDR2 YYREEE (reference sequence). This CDR3 spans 18 amino acids. V lost 5 bases, J lost 1 base, and 24 bases lay in between. This CDR3 is CASRRVLSRDKDNYGYTF. In DNA form, the CDR3 reads TGTGCCAGCAGAAGGGTTTTGAGCAGGGATAAAGATAACTATGGCTACACCTTC.

This clonotype was detected a few times. V and J are TRBV3-1 and TRBJ1-2; 9 bases map to TRBD1. Germline loops: CDR1 LGHDT, CDR2 YNNKEL (reference sequence). The length of the CDR3 is 14 residues. The junction had 9 bases not matched to a gene; V was cut back by 7 bases and J by 6 bases. The CDR3 is CASKNPGQGNGYTF. DNA of the CDR3: TGTGCCAGCAAAAATCCGGGACAGGGTAATGGCTACACCTTC.

This clonotype was picked up a small number of times. The gene calls are TRBV18 and TRBJ2-7; 12 bases agree with TRBD1. There are 15 residues in the CDR3. Germline V gene sequence: CDR1 KGHSH, CDR2 LQKENI. Trimming at V came to 6 bases and at J to 3 bases, leaving 6 bases not matched to a gene. The DNA of the CDR3 is TGTGCCAGCTCGGGGGGGACAGGGGGCAACTACGAGCAGTACTTC. Residues: CASSGGTGGNYEQYF.

This clonotype was counted only a few times. The rearrangement uses TRBV7-3 and TRBJ2-2; tentatively, D is TRBD2 (6 bases). The germline CDR1 and CDR2 sequences are SGHTA and FQGTGA. V lost 5 bases and J 7 bases, leaving 14 bases between the germline ends. The CDR3 is 14 amino acids. Here the CDR3 DNA reads TGTGCCAGCAGCCTCGGACCGGGGGACGGGGAGCTGTTTTTT. It encodes CASSLGPGDGELFF.

This clonotype was seen ten or more times. The V and J genes are TRBV7-9 and TRBJ1-4; D may be TRBD1 (5 bases). CDR3 length equals 15 residues. Germline CDR1 is SEHNR and CDR2 is FQNEAQ (reference sequence). The ends were cut back, 5 bases at V and 7 bases at J, with 17 bases in the middle. For the CDR3, the DNA is TGTGCCAGCAGCCCCGGTCGCAGGGTCGGTGAAAAACTGTTTTTT. Translated, it gives CASSPGRRVGEKLFF.

This clonotype was observed many times. This chain joins TRBV2 and TRBJ2-3; 8 bases align to TRBD2. CDR1 and CDR2 from the germline V gene are SNHLY and FYNNEI. Losses at the gene ends were 5 bases for V and 2 bases for J; bases not matched to a gene: 6. This CDR3 has 15 amino acids. In DNA, the CDR3 is TGTGCCAGCAGTCGGACCGGGAGGGTCACAGATACGCAGTATTTT. Translated: CASSRTGRVTDTQYF.

The chain employs TRBV28 and TRBJ2-7; 9 bases map to TRBD2. Trimming cost V 2 bases and J 6 bases; bases outside gene matches: 11. The CDR3 totals 16 residues. The germline CDR1 and CDR2 sequences are MDHEN and SYDVKM. The CDR3 region is CASSLGLAGPIGEQYF. CDR3 nucleotides: TGTGCCAGCAGTTTAGGGCTAGCGGGACCTATTGGCGAGCAGTACTTC.

The table lists this clonotype with a count of one. The chain joins TRBV7-3 to TRBJ2-1; D is unresolved. The germline V gene has CDR1 SGHTA and CDR2 FQGTGA. CDR3 length equals 16 residues. V lost 1 base, J lost 0 bases, and 10 bases lay in between. The CDR3: CASSLKGQISYNEQFF. The CDR3 DNA sequence: TGTGCCAGCAGCTTAAAGGGTCAGATCTCCTACAATGAGCAGTTCTTC.

This clonotype was seen only a few times. V usage is TRBV6-5 and J usage is TRBJ1-2; tentatively, D is TRBD1 (6 bases). This CDR3 is built from 14 residues. The V end lost 4 bases, the J end lost 8 bases, and 17 bases lay between the germline ends. CDR1 is MNHEY, CDR2 SVGAGI, per germline. CDR3 in DNA: TGTGCCAGCAGTTTTACTTCAGGGAGGGGGGGCTACACCTTC. Translation: CASSFTSGRGGYTF.

The chain has TRBV27 and TRBJ1-1; TRBD1 matches at 8 bases. The CDR3 sequence is 13 residues long. Germline CDR1 and CDR2: MNHEY and SMNVEV (reference sequence). V shed 4 bases, J shed 7 bases, and the junction held 5 bases outside the gene matches. The CDR3 DNA reads as TGTGCCAGCAGTTCAGGGGGCGGGAGTGAAGCTTTCTTT. Its protein product is CASSSGGGSEAFF.

J is TRBJ2-2 and V is TRBV28, with 7 nucleotides matching TRBD2. The V gene's germline CDR1 is MDHEN and CDR2 SYDVKM. The CDR3 sequence is 15 residues long. Trimming cost V 2 bases and J 5 bases; bases outside gene matches: 5. CDR3 amino acids: CASSLAGEGTGELFF. The CDR3 DNA is TGTGCCAGCAGTTTAGCGGGAGAGGGGACCGGGGAGCTGTTTTTT.

This clonotype was observed a few times. DNA for the CDR3: TGTGCCAGCAGTTTGTCAGGGCCACCAAATGGCTACACCTTC. As protein: CASSLSGPPNGYTF. This chain connects TRBV27 to TRBJ1-2; weak D call: TRBD1 (5 bases). Between the trimmed V and J ends, which lost 3 bases and 6 bases, there was a span of 14 bases. The CDR3 covers 14 residues. In germline, CDR1 is MNHEY, CDR2 SMNVEV (reference sequence).

This clonotype was detected a few times. The chain couples TRBV7-3 to TRBJ2-3; 8 positions agree with TRBD2. Germline lookup yields CDR1 SGHTA and CDR2 FQGTGA. Germline trimming cut 0 bases from V and 3 bases from J; bases unmatched to any gene: 11. The CDR3 contains 18 residues. Here the CDR3 DNA reads TGTGCCAGCAGCTTAACCCCCGGGAGCGGGAGTGTGACAGATACGCAGTATTTT. Encoded protein: CASSLTPGSGSVTDTQYF.

This clonotype was seen a handful of times. CDR3 amino acids: CASSSGLAGLFGELFF. In DNA, the CDR3 is TGTGCCAGCAGCTCGGGACTAGCGGGACTGTTCGGGGAGCTGTTTTTT. This chain joins TRBV7-8 and TRBJ2-2, with TRBD2 matching 13 bases. CDR1 and CDR2 (germline): SGHVS, FQNEAQ. The V and J ends lost 4 bases and 7 bases, in that order; junction bases with no gene match: 6. This CDR3 has 16 amino acids. Supplemented by reference TRBV7-8 and TRBJ2-2, the full variable domain reads GAGVSQSPRYKVAKRGQDVALRCDPISGHVSLFWYQQALGQGPEFLTYFQNEAQLDKSGLPSDRFFAERPEGSVSTLKIQRTQQEDSAVYLCASSSGLAGLFGELFFGEGSRLTVL.

This clonotype was seen only a few times. The chain recombines TRBV27 with TRBJ2-7; the D is unclear. Per the germline V gene, CDR1 is MNHEY and CDR2 is SMNVEV (reference sequence). Trimming left V 2 bases short and J 3 bases short, with 8 bases between. The CDR3 is 13 amino acids. This CDR3 reads CASSLTDYYEQYF. In nucleotides, the CDR3 is TGTGCCAGCAGTTTAACGGATTACTACGAGCAGTACTTC.

The V call is TRBV11-2, the J call TRBJ2-1, with TRBD2 matching 9 bases. This CDR3 has 15 amino acids. Germline V gene data show CDR1 as SGHAT and CDR2 as FQNNGV. The trim removed 4 bases at V and 2 bases at J, leaving 3 bases unmatched. CDR3: CASSSLAGTYNEQFF. CDR3 nucleotides: TGTGCCAGCAGCTCCCTAGCGGGAACCTACAATGAGCAGTTCTTC.

This chain links TRBV12-3 or TRBV12-4 with TRBJ1-5; D is unclear. Trimming removed 6 bases at V and 4 bases at J, with 10 bases between. The CDR3 covers 13 residues. The CDR3: CASSRVRNQPQHF. The CDR3 coding sequence is TGTGCCAGCAGCCGCGTACGGAATCAGCCCCAGCATTTT.